This T cell receptor beta chain emerged from a study of T cell changes during pregnancy in multiple sclerosis. Germline CDR1 LGHNA, CDR2 YNFKEQ. The CDR3 runs 16 residues. With V trimmed by 4 bases and J by 5 bases, 13 bases remained unmatched. The protocol was immunoSEQ multiplex PCR, while the TCRdb copy is restricted to in-frame clones and leaves out a portion. In the table there are about 51,000 clones, approximately 94% of which are singletons. This chain joins TRBV4-2 and TRBJ2-5, with TRBD2 matching 7 bases. The material was CD4+ T cells from peripheral blood mononuclear cells, obtained in the second trimester of pregnancy. The sequence was collected from a female donor with multiple sclerosis, enrolled in a pregnancy study. CDR3 sequence: CASSRVWGLGGETQYF. For the CDR3, the DNA is TGTGCCAGCAGCCGGGTCTGGGGATTGGGGGGGGAGACCCAGTACTTC.